What follows are 32 T cell receptor beta chains derived from one specimen sequenced in a study of blood T cell repertoires in COVID-19 (dated by TCRdb to about 2020). Library preparation was by the immunoSEQ multiplex PCR assay. TCRdb holds this immuneACCESS table with in-frame rearrangements only. Some clones are missing; in checked studies, unresolved V genes explain under half, and the rest has no known cause. The sample has about 230,000 clones on record, over 70% of them singletons. The ten largest make up roughly 7.9% of the sample. Material: peripheral blood. The receptor source for this set is a woman of 80 years or more with acute or convalescent COVID-19.

CDR3 sequence reads: CASSLGGGGHTGELFF. The CDR3 region has the DNA TGCGCCAGCAGCTTGGGAGGCGGGGGGCACACCGGGGAGCTGTTTTTT. The chain has TRBV5-1 and TRBJ2-2; 8 nucleotides align to TRBD2. The germline V gene encodes CDR1 SGHRS and CDR2 YFSETQ. Germline trimming cut 0 bases from V and 3 bases from J; bases unmatched to any gene: 4. The CDR3 runs 16 residues.

The rearrangement uses TRBV9 and TRBJ2-7; 13 bases are shared with TRBD2. V trimming: 4 bases; J trimming: 5 bases; junction bases outside the gene matches: 6. This CDR3 has 15 amino acids. Germline loops: CDR1 SGDLS, CDR2 YYNGEE. In DNA, the CDR3 is TGTGCCAGCAGCCTAGGGACTAGCGGGAACCACGAGCAGTACTTC. This codes for CASSLGTSGNHEQYF. The full variable domain, in which reference TRBV9 and TRBJ2-7 provide the parts outside the CDR3, is DSGVTQTPKHLITATGQRVTLRCSPRSGDLSVYWYQQSLDQGLQFLIQYYNGEERAKGNILERFSAQQFPDLHSELNLSSLELGDSALYFCASSLGTSGNHEQYFGPGTRLTVT.

In this sample, this clone turned up a few times. This chain connects TRBV6-4 to TRBJ1-1; 10 positions agree with TRBD1. Trimming at V came to 0 bases and at J to 1 base, leaving 5 bases not matched to a gene. Germline loops: CDR1 MRHNA, CDR2 SNTAGT. The CDR3 has 17 amino acids. The DNA of the CDR3 is TGTGCCAGCAGTGACTCGGGACAGGGGATCCCGAACACTGAAGCTTTCTTT. Its translation is CASSDSGQGIPNTEAFF.

J is TRBJ1-5 and V is TRBV18; a possible D gene is TRBD1 (5 bases). The V end lost 3 bases, the J end lost 5 bases, and 11 bases lay between the germline ends. The CDR3 runs to 14 residues. The germline V gene encodes CDR1 KGHSH and CDR2 LQKENI. Written as DNA, the CDR3 is TGTGCCAGCTCACCCACCGGACAAGATCAGCCCCAGCATTTT. It codes for CASSPTGQDQPQHF.

J is TRBJ1-3 and V is TRBV28, with 9 bases lining up with TRBD1. CDR1 is MDHEN and CDR2 is SYDVKM in the germline V gene. Trimming cost V 11 bases and J 4 bases; bases outside gene matches: 12. This CDR3 region has 15 residues. The CDR3 DNA reads as TGTGCCGGACAGCCCGGGGGACAGGGCGGAAACACCATATATTTT. Translated, it gives CAGQPGGQGGNTIYF.

V and J are TRBV9 and TRBJ2-3; 8 bases align to TRBD2. Germline assignment: CDR1 SGDLS and CDR2 YYNGEE. The ends lost 0 bases at V and 2 bases at J; junction bases unmatched: 5. This CDR3 region has 16 residues. The CDR3 sequence: CASSVAGGPFTDTQYF. The CDR3 nucleotides are TGTGCCAGCAGCGTAGCGGGAGGGCCTTTCACAGATACGCAGTATTTT.

This clone was seen a single time. This chain uses TRBV4-2 with TRBJ2-2; 11 positions match TRBD1. Germline CDR1 LGHNA, CDR2 YNFKEQ. V was pared by 4 bases and J by 7 bases, with 8 bases of the junction left unmatched. This CDR3 spans 16 amino acids. In DNA form, the CDR3 reads TGTGCCAGCAGCCGGGGACAGGGGGAATTCAGCGGGGAGCTGTTTTTT. It yields the protein CASSRGQGEFSGELFF.

The chain uses TRBV20-1 and TRBJ1-2; D is unresolved. The CDR3 covers 10 residues. Between the trimmed V and J ends, which lost 6 bases and 8 bases, there was a span of 10 bases. The germline CDR1 and CDR2 sequences are DFQATT and SNEGSKA (reference sequence). CDR3 loop: CSAHKEGYTF. The DNA for the CDR3 is TGCAGTGCCCACAAGGAGGGCTACACCTTC.

The CDR3 here is CASSIQVAVTGELFF. In DNA form, the CDR3 reads TGTGCCAGTAGTATCCAAGTAGCGGTCACCGGGGAGCTGTTTTTT. This chain links TRBV19 with TRBJ2-2; tentatively, D is TRBD2 (6 bases). Germline CDR1 is LNHDA and CDR2 is SQIVND (reference sequence). This CDR3 is 15 amino acids long. Trimming removed 3 bases at V and 4 bases at J, with 12 bases between.

This clone has just one count. The chain joins TRBV6-5 to TRBJ2-2; TRBD2 matches 7 bases. CDR3 length equals 15 residues. V shed 4 bases, J shed 4 bases, and the junction held 6 bases outside the gene matches. In germline, CDR1 is MNHEY, CDR2 SVGAGI. The CDR3 here is CASSFPGGGTGELFF. Written as DNA, the CDR3 is TGTGCCAGCAGTTTCCCGGGAGGCGGCACCGGGGAGCTGTTTTTT.

This clone has just a few counts. The chain uses TRBV7-9 and TRBJ2-1; 9 nucleotides line up with TRBD2. The CDR3 runs to 14 residues. The V segment lost 0 bases and the J segment 9 bases; nucleotides outside the gene matches: 3. Germline V CDR1 and CDR2: SEHNR, FQNEAQ (reference sequence). CDR3 amino acids: CASSLAAAGGEQFF. The CDR3 coding sequence is TGTGCCAGCAGCTTAGCTGCAGCGGGAGGTGAGCAGTTCTTC.

This rearrangement joins TRBV10-3 to TRBJ2-7, with D possibly matching TRBD2 (6 bases). The CDR3 extends over 15 amino acids. The V and J ends lost 2 bases and 0 bases respectively, with 11 bases between them. Germline V gene lookup returns CDR1 ENHRY and CDR2 SYGVKD. CDR3 region: CAISEPAGSSYEQYF. CDR3 bases: TGTGCCATCAGTGAGCCAGCGGGCAGCTCCTACGAGCAGTACTTC.

The chain joins TRBV5-6 to TRBJ1-2; 11 nucleotides line up with TRBD1. The germline V gene encodes CDR1 SGHDT and CDR2 YYEEEE. This CDR3 spans 14 amino acids. The V and J ends lost 2 bases and 7 bases, in that order; junction bases with no gene match: 4. CDR3 region: CASSFGQGARGYTF. The CDR3, as DNA: TGTGCCAGCAGCTTTGGACAGGGGGCGCGTGGCTACACCTTC. The entire variable domain, with the rest obtained from reference TRBV5-6 and TRBJ1-2, is as follows: DAGVTQSPTHLIKTRGQQVTLRCSPKSGHDTVSWYQQALGQGPQFIFQYYEEEERQRGNFPDRFSGHQFPNYSSELNVNALLLGDSALYLCASSFGQGARGYTFGSGTRLTVV.

By frequency in the sample, this clone is large. V is TRBV7-2 and J is TRBJ2-2, with D tentatively TRBD1 (6 bases). The CDR3 has 13 amino acids. Trimming cost V 8 bases and J 6 bases, with 13 bases left between them. Germline V lookup: CDR1 SGHTA, CDR2 FQGNSA. CDR3 region: CASYSGVPGELFF. The CDR3 DNA reads TGTGCCAGCTATTCAGGGGTTCCCGGGGAGCTGTTTTTT.

The chain employs TRBV5-6 and TRBJ1-1; TRBD1 matches at 9 bases. This CDR3 contains 14 residues. V lost 4 bases and J lost 6; bases outside the gene matches: 7. CDR1 is SGHDT and CDR2 is YYEEEE in the germline V gene. Here the CDR3 DNA reads TGTGCCAGCAGCCCAGGGACAGGGAGGGCTGAAGCTTTCTTT. Its translation: CASSPGTGRAEAFF.

J is TRBJ2-5 and V is TRBV19, with 8 bases that match TRBD2. V shed 5 bases, J shed 4 bases, and the junction held 6 bases outside the gene matches. Germline V CDR1 and CDR2: LNHDA, SQIVND (reference sequence). The CDR3 spans 14 residues. The CDR3 sequence is CASSLAGGPETQYF. The CDR3 DNA reads as TGTGCCAGTAGTCTTGCGGGGGGCCCAGAGACCCAGTACTTC.

This clone was observed a single time. The genes are TRBV19 and TRBJ2-3, with TRBD2 matching over 12 bases. After removal of 6 bases from V and 4 bases from J, the junction contained 2 bases not matched to a gene. Germline V gene lookup returns CDR1 LNHDA and CDR2 SQIVND (reference sequence). The CDR3 contains 14 residues. CDR3 amino acids: CASRTSGSADTQYF. DNA for the CDR3: TGTGCCAGTAGGACTAGCGGGAGTGCAGATACGCAGTATTTT.

The genes are TRBV19 and TRBJ2-3; D may be TRBD1 (6 bases). Trimming removed 6 bases at V and 0 bases at J, with 13 bases between. This CDR3 has 15 amino acids. Germline assignment: CDR1 LNHDA and CDR2 SQIVND (reference sequence). The CDR3 here is CASRADRSSTDTQYF. The CDR3 DNA reads TGTGCCAGTAGGGCCGACAGGTCAAGCACAGATACGCAGTATTTT.

The chain's CDR3 is CASSLGQGTYSNQPQHF. The CDR3 nucleotides are TGTGCCAGCAGCTTAGGTCAGGGGACGTATAGCAATCAGCCCCAGCATTTT. This rearrangement joins TRBV7-9 to TRBJ1-5; D is possibly TRBD1 (6 bases). Germline V CDR1 and CDR2: SEHNR, FQNEAQ (reference sequence). This CDR3 comprises 17 residues. V shed 1 base and J shed 0 bases, with 13 bases lying between them.

The V call is TRBV4-2, the J call TRBJ2-5; 8 bases line up with TRBD1. There are 15 residues in the CDR3. CDR1 LGHNA and CDR2 YNFKEQ come from the germline V gene. Trimming took 0 bases from V and 2 from J; bases not matched to a gene: 2. CDR3 sequence: CASSQEWDRQETQYF. As DNA, the CDR3 is TGTGCCAGCAGCCAAGAGTGGGACAGGCAAGAGACCCAGTACTTC.

CDR3 coding DNA: TGCACCAGCAGTCCCAAAGACCCCCTAGCGGGTTCGAACACCGGGGAGCTGTTTTTT. This codes for CTSSPKDPLAGSNTGELFF. The chain employs TRBV1 and TRBJ2-2; the table assigns TRBD2, which was not confirmed against the DNA. TRBV1 is marked as a pseudogene. This CDR3 has 19 residues.

This clone was counted a few times. The V gene is TRBV7-3, the J gene TRBJ2-3; TRBD2 agrees at 12 bases. The CDR3 is 15 residues long. Germline V gene data show CDR1 as SGHTA and CDR2 as FQGTGA. V trimming: 6 bases; J trimming: 5 bases; junction bases outside the gene matches: 6. The CDR3 is CASSLLAGGGDTQYF. CDR3 nucleotide sequence: TGTGCCAGCAGTTTACTAGCGGGAGGAGGAGATACGCAGTATTTT. Drawing the rest from reference TRBV7-3 and TRBJ2-3, the complete variable domain is GAGVSQTPSNKVTEKGKYVELRCDPISGHTALYWYRQSLGQGPEFLIYFQGTGAADDSGLPNDRFFAVRPEGSVSTLKIQRTERGDSAVYLCASSLLAGGGDTQYFGPGTRLTVL.

This clone was observed a single time. This chain links TRBV7-9 with TRBJ2-2; TRBD1 might be the D (5 bases). The CDR3 has 13 amino acids. The germline CDR1 and CDR2 sequences are SEHNR and FQNEAQ (reference sequence). The ends were cut back, 6 bases at V and 1 base at J, with 6 bases in the middle. CDR3 nucleotides: TGTGCCAGCAGTCAGGGGAACACCGGGGAGCTGTTTTTT. This translates into CASSQGNTGELFF.

The DNA of the CDR3 is TGTGCCAGCAGCCCCGGACAGAATCTAGCCAAAAACATTCAGTACTTC. Protein sequence: CASSPGQNLAKNIQYF. The chain is built from TRBV5-4 and TRBJ2-4, with TRBD1 as a possible D gene (6 bases). Per the germline V gene, CDR1 is SGHNT and CDR2 is YYREEE (reference sequence). The germline V and J ends were trimmed by 4 bases and 0 bases, with 14 bases remaining between them. The CDR3 contains 16 residues.

The rearrangement links TRBV6-2 or TRBV6-3 to TRBJ2-5; D uncertain. Germline CDR1 and CDR2: MNHEY and SVGEGT. CDR3 length: 17 amino acids. Deletions cut 0 bases from V and 2 bases from J, with 16 bases between. The CDR3 loop reads CASSYSNQGSRQETQYF. CDR3 nucleotide sequence: TGTGCCAGCAGTTACTCGAATCAAGGTAGCCGGCAAGAGACCCAGTACTTC.

The chain uses TRBV7-2 and TRBJ2-7; 10 bases match TRBD2. Germline loops: CDR1 SGHTA, CDR2 FQGNSA. This CDR3 is 14 amino acids long. The trim removed 5 bases at V and 2 bases at J, leaving 3 bases unmatched. The DNA for the CDR3 is TGTGCCAGCAGCACTAGCGGGATGGCCTACGAGCAGTACTTC. As protein: CASSTSGMAYEQYF.

This chain uses TRBV10-3 with TRBJ1-3; D perhaps matches TRBD1 (6 bases). Germline CDR1 is ENHRY and CDR2 is SYGVKD. V gave up 5 bases and J gave up 1 base, with 12 bases separating them. This CDR3 is built from 15 residues. The CDR3 sequence is CAISSGQSSGNTIYF. The CDR3 DNA sequence: TGTGCCATCAGTTCCGGACAGAGTTCTGGAAACACCATATATTTT.

The V gene is TRBV5-5, the J gene TRBJ2-5; 10 bases match TRBD2. Trimming at V came to 0 bases and at J to 2 bases, leaving 10 bases not matched to a gene. The CDR3 runs to 18 residues. Germline V lookup: CDR1 SGHKS, CDR2 YYEKEE (reference sequence). The CDR3 is CASSLAGIAGGRQETQYF. CDR3 sequence (DNA): TGTGCCAGCAGCTTGGCGGGAATAGCGGGAGGCAGACAAGAGACCCAGTACTTC.

The count of this clone is one. V gene TRBV6-6 combines with J gene TRBJ1-3, with D perhaps matching TRBD1 (6 bases). V lost 5 bases, J lost 9 bases, and 17 bases lay in between. There are 14 residues in the CDR3. Germline V gene lookup returns CDR1 MNHNY and CDR2 SVGAGI (reference sequence). The CDR3 region is CASSTRPGGSTIYF. The CDR3 nucleotides are TGTGCCAGCAGTACCCGACCGGGGGGCTCCACCATATATTTT.

This chain links TRBV9 with TRBJ2-1; 11 nucleotides align to TRBD2. This CDR3 is built from 15 residues. After removal of 4 bases from V and 4 bases from J, the junction contained 4 bases not matched to a gene. From germline, CDR1 is SGDLS and CDR2 YYNGEE. CDR3 bases: TGTGCCAGCAGCACGACTAGCGGGAATTACAATGAGCAGTTCTTC. Its protein product is CASSTTSGNYNEQFF.

The genes are TRBV10-3 and TRBJ2-3, with D perhaps matching TRBD2 (5 bases). Germline V gene lookup returns CDR1 ENHRY and CDR2 SYGVKD. The V end lost 0 bases, the J end lost 4 bases, and 11 bases lay between the germline ends. This CDR3 is 15 amino acids long. CDR3 amino acids: CAISESSPGSDTQYF. CDR3 sequence (DNA): TGTGCCATCAGTGAGTCATCGCCGGGGTCAGATACGCAGTATTTT.

V usage is TRBV5-6 and J usage is TRBJ2-5; 10 nucleotides match TRBD2. With V trimmed by 4 bases and J by 0 bases, 9 bases remained unmatched. The CDR3 spans 17 residues. The V gene's germline CDR1 is SGHDT and CDR2 YYEEEE. The CDR3 region is CASSRFGGLAYQETQYF. CDR3 nucleotides: TGTGCCAGCAGCCGGTTTGGGGGACTAGCGTACCAAGAGACCCAGTACTTC.